The 15 T cell receptor beta chains below all came from one sample that was sequenced in a study of blood T cells in healthy people across ages. For the second PCR, which ran for about 7 to 11 cycles, a sample-barcoded 5' primer and a J-beta primer mix were used. MiXCR, applied by TCRdb to the 5' RACE reads, yields one record per CDR3 protein. Here the sample spans hundreds of thousands of distinct CDR3 sequences, roughly 43% being singletons. The material sequenced was blood. These receptors were taken from a woman aged 60-70 years in good health.

This chain links TRBV6-2 or TRBV6-3 with TRBJ1-5; D is uncertain. The CDR3 is 15 residues long. The germline V gene has CDR1 MNHEY and CDR2 SVGEGT. The V and J ends lost 0 bases and 7 bases respectively, with 13 bases between them. In DNA, the CDR3 is TGTGCCAGCAGTTACTCGGGTAGGGATGGACAGCCCCAGCATTTT. Its protein is CASSYSGRDGQPQHF.

This chain joins TRBV12-3 or TRBV12-4 and TRBJ2-4, with a tentative D call TRBD1 (6 bases). The DNA end is a closer match to TRBJ2-5, so the J assignment may be wrong. The CDR3 covers 14 residues. CDR3 nucleotides: TGTGCCAGCAGCGGGCCTAGCAGGGGAGAGACCCAGTACTTC. This codes for CASSGPSRGETQYF.

The J gene is TRBJ2-7, the V gene TRBV5-1; 9 nucleotides line up with TRBD1. V shed 4 bases, J shed 5 bases, and the junction held 7 bases outside the gene matches. The V gene's germline CDR1 is SGHRS and CDR2 YFSETQ. The CDR3 length is 14 residues. The CDR3 bases are TGCGCCAGCAGCATCGGGACAGGGATCGACGAGCAGTACTTC. Protein sequence: CASSIGTGIDEQYF.

The J gene is TRBJ2-1, the V gene TRBV5-1, with D perhaps given as TRBD1 or TRBD2 (7 bases each). V lost 5 bases to trimming and J lost 9 bases, with 15 bases between them. CDR3 length: 13 amino acids. Germline CDR1 reads SGHRS; CDR2 reads YFSETQ. DNA of the CDR3: TGCGCCAGCAGGATTGACAGGGAGGGTGAGCAGTTCTTC. Its translation is CASRIDREGEQFF.

The chain employs TRBV9 and TRBJ2-1; no clear D. Germline V gene data show CDR1 as SGDLS and CDR2 as YYNGEE. The length of the CDR3 is 13 residues. The V end was cut by 3 bases, the J end by 2 bases, with 6 bases between. CDR3 amino acids: CASSATPYNEQFF. CDR3 DNA sequence: TGTGCCAGCAGCGCCACCCCCTACAATGAGCAGTTCTTC. Variable domain in full (rest from reference TRBV9 and TRBJ2-1): DSGVTQTPKHLITATGQRVTLRCSPRSGDLSVYWYQQSLDQGLQFLIQYYNGEERAKGNILERFSAQQFPDLHSELNLSSLELGDSALYFCASSATPYNEQFFGPGTRLTVL.

V and J are TRBV20-1 and TRBJ1-1; possibly TRBD1 for D (6 bases). This CDR3 spans 13 amino acids. Germline V gene sequence: CDR1 DFQATT, CDR2 SNEGSKA (reference sequence). The germline V and J ends were trimmed by 6 bases and 10 bases, with 21 bases remaining between them. In DNA form, the CDR3 reads TGCAGTGCGCCCCCCGGAACGGGGGGGCGAGCTTTCTTT. Translation: CSAPPGTGGRAFF.

With regard to this clonotype: A much bigger clone sits one base away, suggesting this may be a read error. The chain joins TRBV4-2 to TRBJ1-4; D unresolved. Germline CDR1 and CDR2: LGHNA and YNFKEQ. This CDR3 has 15 amino acids. V lost 0 bases and J lost 8, with 13 bases in between. The DNA for the CDR3 is TGTGCCAGCAGCCAAGAAGCCGGAGCAGCCGAAAAACTGTTTTTT. Amino acid sequence: CASSQEAGAAEKLFF.

This clonotype was picked up one time. A much more abundant neighbour one base away suggests this may be a read error. The gene calls are TRBV10-3 and TRBJ2-5; weak D call: TRBD2 (5 bases). The J call is doubtful: the DNA matches TRBJ2-1 better. The CDR3 is 15 amino acids. Germline V gene data show CDR1 as ENHRY and CDR2 as SYGVKD. The CDR3 loop reads CAISGSVGNQETQFF. CDR3 nucleotide sequence: TGTGCCATCAGTGGGTCAGTCGGGAATCAAGAGACCCAGTTCTTC.

The chain links TRBV4-3 to TRBJ1-2; D is uncertain. The CDR3 is 17 amino acids. V was shortened by 0 bases and J by 5 bases, with 19 bases between the two germline ends. The V gene's germline CDR1 is LGHNA and CDR2 YSLEER. CDR3 loop: CASSQDHHARPPYGYTF. The CDR3 region has the DNA TGCGCCAGCAGCCAAGATCACCATGCTAGACCACCATATGGCTACACCTTC.

Only one count was recorded for this clonotype. J is TRBJ2-7 and V is TRBV27; D could derive from TRBD1 or TRBD2 (5 bases each). This CDR3 is 15 amino acids long. Germline assignment: CDR1 MNHEY and CDR2 SMNVEV (reference sequence). Trimming pared 3 bases from V and 3 bases from J, leaving 15 bases between. The CDR3 DNA reads as TGTGCCAGCAGTTTGGGTCGGGGCAACCACTACGAGCAGTACTTC. Translation gives CASSLGRGNHYEQYF.

The chain joins TRBV6-5 to TRBJ1-1; D remains ambiguous. V was clipped by 11 bases and J by 4 bases, with 17 bases between them. The CDR3 runs to 13 residues. Germline lookup yields CDR1 MNHEY and CDR2 SVGAGI. The CDR3 DNA reads as TGTGCCCCCCTGGAGGATATGGGCACTGAAGCTTTCTTT. It is translated as CAPLEDMGTEAFF.

This chain links TRBV5-5 with TRBJ2-5, with D possibly being TRBD1 (5 bases). The J call is uncertain, as TRBJ2-7 better fits the DNA end. The CDR3 runs to 14 residues. Germline loops: CDR1 SGHKS, CDR2 YYEKEE (reference sequence). This CDR3 reads CASSSTAGRHEQYF. The CDR3 DNA is TGTGCCAGCAGCTCGACAGCTGGTAGGCACGAGCAGTACTTC.

This clonotype was seen a few times. The V call is TRBV9, the J call TRBJ2-5, with 9 bases lining up with TRBD2. Trimming took 4 bases from V and 2 from J; bases not matched to a gene: 9. Germline CDR1 is SGDLS and CDR2 is YYNGEE. There are 16 residues in the CDR3. The CDR3 DNA reads TGTGCCAGCAGCCGGGGGGTAGCGGGAGCGCAAGAGACCCAGTACTTC. It codes for CASSRGVAGAQETQYF.

V usage is TRBV20-1 and J usage is TRBJ2-7, with TRBD1 as a possible D gene (6 bases). This CDR3 region has 14 residues. Deletions cut 7 bases from V and 5 bases from J, with 21 bases between. Germline-derived CDR1 and CDR2 are DFQATT and SNEGSKA (reference sequence). The CDR3 reads CSGVRDTEWNEQYF. The CDR3 DNA reads TGCAGTGGAGTCAGGGACACCGAGTGGAACGAGCAGTACTTC.

This clonotype was counted ten times or more. CDR3 protein: CSVAPSGFPTREQYF. The CDR3 nucleotides read TGCAGCGTTGCCCCCTCAGGGTTCCCGACGCGAGAGCAGTACTTC. J is TRBJ2-5 and V is TRBV29-1, with a tentative D call TRBD1 (5 bases). The V gene lost 4 bases and the J gene lost 11 bases, with 26 bases spanning the gap. CDR3 size: 15 residues. The V gene's germline CDR1 is SQVTM and CDR2 ANQGSEA.